Listed here is a single T cell receptor beta chain. The antigen remains unidentified. Investigators profiled TCR beta VDJ and CDR3 from genomic DNA template. TCRdb re-analysed the reads in MiXCR, keeping a single row per CDR3 protein. The data show around 180,000 distinct CDR3 sequences, with about three fifths seen just once and 45% held by the top ten. This sample stems from a study of CD8+CD57+ T cells in acquired aplastic anemia. Overall study: Recorded DNA amounts for sorted CD4+ and CD8+ cells had an average of approximately 3 ug. Healthy donor CD4+ cell samples had a mean of about 11 million reads. Study-level points and caveats: CD8+ Simpson's diversity showed no significant patient-control difference. Patients and controls shared twenty-nine CD8+ CDR3 sequences, highly expressed in patients.

Material for sequencing was sorted CD4+, CD8+, or CD8+CD57+ T cells (not recorded which) from PBMCs. This clonotype originated in a human donor in good health.

CDR3 nucleotide sequence: TGTGCCAGCAGCTCACCACGGGCCTCACTTCAGGGCTATGGCTACACCTTC. It is translated as CASSSPRASLQGYGYTF. The chain links TRBV7-9 to TRBJ1-2; a possible D gene is TRBD1 (5 bases). V was trimmed by 4 bases and J by 4 bases, leaving 22 bases between them. Germline assignment: CDR1 SEHNR and CDR2 FQNEAQ (reference sequence). The CDR3 has 17 amino acids. The entire variable domain, with the rest obtained from reference TRBV7-9 and TRBJ1-2, is as follows: DTGVSQNPRHKITKRGQNVTFRCDPISEHNRLYWYRQTLGQGPEFLTYFQNEAQLEKSRLLSDRFSAERPKGSFSTLEIQRTEQGDSAMYLCASSSPRASLQGYGYTFGSGTRLTVV.